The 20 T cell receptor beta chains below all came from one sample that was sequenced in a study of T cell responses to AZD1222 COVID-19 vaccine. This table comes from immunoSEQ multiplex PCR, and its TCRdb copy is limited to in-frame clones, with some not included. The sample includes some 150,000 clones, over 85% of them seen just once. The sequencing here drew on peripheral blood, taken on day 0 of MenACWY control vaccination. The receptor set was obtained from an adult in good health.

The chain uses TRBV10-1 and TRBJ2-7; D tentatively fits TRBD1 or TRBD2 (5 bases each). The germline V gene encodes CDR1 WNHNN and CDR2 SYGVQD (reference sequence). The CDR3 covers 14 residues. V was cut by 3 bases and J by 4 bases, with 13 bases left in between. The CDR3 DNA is TGCGCCAGCAGTGAATCGGGGCGGCGGTACGAGCAGTACTTC. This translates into CASSESGRRYEQYF.

The CDR3 DNA reads as TGCGCCAGCAGCTTGCTAGCGGCAGAGACCCAGTACTTC. Its protein product is CASSLLAAETQYF. The gene calls are TRBV5-1 and TRBJ2-5, with 7 bases fitting TRBD2. The CDR3 is 13 residues long. Germline V gene data show CDR1 as SGHRS and CDR2 as YFSETQ. With V trimmed by 1 base and J by 4 bases, 1 base remained unmatched. Drawing the rest from reference TRBV5-1 and TRBJ2-5, the complete variable domain is KAGVTQTPRYLIKTRGQQVTLSCSPISGHRSVSWYQQTPGQGLQFLFEYFSETQRNKGNFPGRFSGRQFSNSRSEMNVSTLELGDSALYLCASSLLAAETQYFGPGTRLLVL.

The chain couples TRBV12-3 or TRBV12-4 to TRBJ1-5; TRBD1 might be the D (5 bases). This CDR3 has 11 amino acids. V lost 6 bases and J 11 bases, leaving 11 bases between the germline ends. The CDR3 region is CASSTGKSQHF. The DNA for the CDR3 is TGTGCCAGCAGCACAGGCAAGTCCCAGCATTTT.

CDR3 residues: CATSDPGQPQHF. CDR3 coding DNA: TGTGCCACCAGTGACCCGGGACAGCCCCAGCATTTT. The chain joins TRBV24-1 to TRBJ1-5, with D unclear. Germline V gene sequence: CDR1 KGHDR, CDR2 SFDVKD. The CDR3 runs to 12 residues. V was cut by 4 bases and J by 7 bases, with 7 bases left in between.

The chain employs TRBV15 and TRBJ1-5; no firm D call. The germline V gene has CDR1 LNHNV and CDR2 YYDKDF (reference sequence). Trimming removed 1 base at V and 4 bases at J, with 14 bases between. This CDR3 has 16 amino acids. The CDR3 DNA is TGTGCCACCAGCAGAGCGGGCAACACGGGGAATCAGCCCCAGCATTTT. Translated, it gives CATSRAGNTGNQPQHF.

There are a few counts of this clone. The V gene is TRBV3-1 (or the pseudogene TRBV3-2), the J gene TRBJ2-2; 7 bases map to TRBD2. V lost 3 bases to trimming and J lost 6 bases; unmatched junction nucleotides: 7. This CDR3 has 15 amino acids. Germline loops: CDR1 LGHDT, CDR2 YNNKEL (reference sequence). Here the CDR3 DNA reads TGTGCCAGCAGCCATGGAGGACTAGAGGCCGGGGAGCTGTTTTTT. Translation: CASSHGGLEAGELFF.

CDR3: CASSVGSTGKGETQYF. CDR3 nucleotide sequence: TGCGCCAGCAGCGTAGGATCGACAGGGAAAGGGGAGACCCAGTACTTC. The chain has TRBV5-1 and TRBJ2-5; TRBD1 agrees at 7 bases. J gave up 5 bases and V 4 bases, and 14 bases lay outside the gene matches. This CDR3 region has 16 residues. Germline V lookup: CDR1 SGHRS, CDR2 YFSETQ.

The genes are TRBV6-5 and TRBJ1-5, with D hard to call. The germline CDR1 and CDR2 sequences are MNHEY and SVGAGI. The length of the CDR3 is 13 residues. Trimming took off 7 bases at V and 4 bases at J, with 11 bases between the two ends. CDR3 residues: CASKGPSNQPQHF. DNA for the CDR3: TGTGCCAGCAAGGGTCCCTCTAATCAGCCCCAGCATTTT.

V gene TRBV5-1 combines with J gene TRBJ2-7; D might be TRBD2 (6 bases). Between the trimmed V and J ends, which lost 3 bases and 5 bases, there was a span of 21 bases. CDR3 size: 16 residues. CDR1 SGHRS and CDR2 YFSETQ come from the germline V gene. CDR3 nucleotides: TGCGCCAGCAGCTCCCGCCTAGGAGGGGTTTTCAACGAGCAGTACTTC. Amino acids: CASSSRLGGVFNEQYF.

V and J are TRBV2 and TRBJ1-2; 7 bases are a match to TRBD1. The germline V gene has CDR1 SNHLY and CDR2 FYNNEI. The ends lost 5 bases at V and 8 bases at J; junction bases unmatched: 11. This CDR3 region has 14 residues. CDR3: CASSFTTGVVGYTF. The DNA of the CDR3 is TGTGCCAGCAGTTTTACTACAGGGGTCGTCGGCTACACCTTC. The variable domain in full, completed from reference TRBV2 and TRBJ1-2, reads EPEVTQTPSHQVTQMGQEVILRCVPISNHLYFYWYRQILGQKVEFLVSFYNNEISEKSEIFDDQFSVERPDGSNFTLKIRSTKLEDSAMYFCASSFTTGVVGYTFGSGTRLTVV.

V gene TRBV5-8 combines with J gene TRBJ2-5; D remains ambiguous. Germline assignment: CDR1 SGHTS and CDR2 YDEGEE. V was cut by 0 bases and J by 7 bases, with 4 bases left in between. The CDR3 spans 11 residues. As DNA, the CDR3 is TGTGCCAGCAGCTTGGTTATGACCCAGTACTTC. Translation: CASSLVMTQYF.

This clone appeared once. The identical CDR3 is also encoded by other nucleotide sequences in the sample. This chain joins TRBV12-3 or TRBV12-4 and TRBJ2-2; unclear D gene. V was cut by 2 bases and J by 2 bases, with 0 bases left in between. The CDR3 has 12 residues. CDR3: CASSLNTGELFF. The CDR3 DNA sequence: TGTGCCAGCAGTTTAAACACCGGGGAGCTGTTTTTT.

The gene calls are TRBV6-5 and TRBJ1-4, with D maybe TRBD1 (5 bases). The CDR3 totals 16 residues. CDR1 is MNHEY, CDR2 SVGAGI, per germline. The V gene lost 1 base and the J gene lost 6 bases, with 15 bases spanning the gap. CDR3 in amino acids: CASSYFRQTDDEKLFF. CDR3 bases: TGTGCCAGCAGTTACTTCCGACAGACCGACGATGAAAAACTGTTTTTT.

The CDR3, as DNA: TGTGCCACCAGTGATTTGAGAGGGAGCAATCAGCCCCAGCATTTT. As protein: CATSDLRGSNQPQHF. V is TRBV24-1 and J is TRBJ1-5; D ambiguous. The length of the CDR3 is 15 residues. CDR1 and CDR2 (germline): KGHDR, SFDVKD. Deletions cut 0 bases from V and 1 base from J, with 6 bases between.

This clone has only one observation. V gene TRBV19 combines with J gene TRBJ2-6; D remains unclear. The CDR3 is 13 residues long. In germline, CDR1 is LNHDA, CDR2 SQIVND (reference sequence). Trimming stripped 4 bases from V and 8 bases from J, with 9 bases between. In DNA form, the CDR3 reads TGTGCCAGTAGTAATCTACCTTCCAACGTCCTGACTTTC. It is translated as CASSNLPSNVLTF.

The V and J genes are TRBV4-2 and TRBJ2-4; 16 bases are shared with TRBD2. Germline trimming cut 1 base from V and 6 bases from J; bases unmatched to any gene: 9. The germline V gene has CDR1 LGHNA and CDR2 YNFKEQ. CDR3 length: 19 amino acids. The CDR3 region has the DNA TGTGCCAGCAGCCAAGCTCCGGGACTAGCGGGAGGGCCAGGAAACATTCAGTACTTC. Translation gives CASSQAPGLAGGPGNIQYF.

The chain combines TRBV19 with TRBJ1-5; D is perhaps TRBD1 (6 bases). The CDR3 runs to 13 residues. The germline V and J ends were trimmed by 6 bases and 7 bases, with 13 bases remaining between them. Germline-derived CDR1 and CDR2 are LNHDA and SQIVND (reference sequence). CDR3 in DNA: TGTGCCAGTAGCTCGGGGGGGCAACAGCCCCAGCATTTT. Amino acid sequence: CASSSGGQQPQHF.

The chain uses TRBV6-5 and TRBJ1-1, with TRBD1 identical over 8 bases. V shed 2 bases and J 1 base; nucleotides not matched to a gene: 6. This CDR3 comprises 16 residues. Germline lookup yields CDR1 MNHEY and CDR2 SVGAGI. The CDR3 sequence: CASSYDRGVGNTEAFF. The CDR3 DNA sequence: TGTGCCAGCAGTTACGACAGGGGAGTTGGGAACACTGAAGCTTTCTTT.

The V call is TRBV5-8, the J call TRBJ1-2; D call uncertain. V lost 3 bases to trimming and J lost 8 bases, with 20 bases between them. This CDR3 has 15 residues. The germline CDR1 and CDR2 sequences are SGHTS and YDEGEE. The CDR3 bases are TGTGCCAGCAGCTGGGGTGTCATATCCCATCGCGGCTACACCTTC. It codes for CASSWGVISHRGYTF.

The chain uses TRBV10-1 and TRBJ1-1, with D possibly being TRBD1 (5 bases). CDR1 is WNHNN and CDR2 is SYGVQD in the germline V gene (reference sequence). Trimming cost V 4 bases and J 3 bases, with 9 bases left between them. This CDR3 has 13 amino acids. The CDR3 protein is CASSAGTYTEAFF. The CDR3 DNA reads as TGCGCCAGCAGTGCCGGGACCTACACTGAAGCTTTCTTT.